A single sample gave rise to the 21 T cell receptor beta chains below, sequenced in a study of blood T cell repertoires in COVID-19. Assay used: immunoSEQ multiplex PCR; TCRdb lists only in-frame clones, some missing. The sample has tens of thousands of clones; more than 80% are singletons. The sequencing sample was made of peripheral blood. The receptors derive from a woman between 70 and 85 years old with COVID-19, enrolled during active disease.

This clone was seen only once. The CDR3 DNA sequence: TGTGCCAGCAGCGTAGTGCCGGGACTAGCGGGCACCGGGGAGCTGTTTTTT. Its translation: CASSVVPGLAGTGELFF. The chain joins TRBV9 to TRBJ2-2, with 12 positions matching TRBD2. CDR1 and CDR2 (germline): SGDLS, YYNGEE. The V segment lost 0 bases and the J segment 4 bases; nucleotides outside the gene matches: 4. There are 17 residues in the CDR3.

This chain joins TRBV18 and TRBJ1-4; D perhaps matches TRBD1 (5 bases). The germline gives CDR1 KGHSH, CDR2 LQKENI. This CDR3 is 14 amino acids long. V was pared by 4 bases and J by 7 bases, with 13 bases between. The CDR3 nucleotides are TGTGCCAGCTCACTGGGGCTTTACGGTGAAAAACTGTTTTTT. It yields the protein CASSLGLYGEKLFF.

The genes are TRBV9 and TRBJ1-3; D gene uncertain. This CDR3 contains 18 residues. Looked up from germline, CDR1 is SGDLS and CDR2 is YYNGEE. V lost 3 bases to trimming and J lost 0 bases, with 19 bases between them. CDR3 nucleotides: TGTGCCAGCAGCGCCGTAGCCTACCCCTTTAGCTCTGGAAACACCATATATTTT. This translates into CASSAVAYPFSSGNTIYF.

A note on this clone: Its ends do not fully match the called genes, so a read error is possible. V usage is TRBV12-3 or TRBV12-4 and J usage is TRBJ1-2; D is uncertain. The CDR3 contains 12 residues. The CDR3 loop reads CASSLVNYGYTF. The CDR3 DNA reads TGTGCCAGCAGTTTAGTCAACTATGGCTATACCTTC.

The J gene is TRBJ1-6, the V gene TRBV5-6; 9 bases agree with TRBD1. The V gene's germline CDR1 is SGHDT and CDR2 YYEEEE. This CDR3 has 15 residues. The V and J ends lost 4 bases and 5 bases, in that order; junction bases with no gene match: 4. The CDR3 DNA reads TGTGCCAGCAGCCCCTGGGACAGGGATAATTCACCCCTCCACTTT. Its translation: CASSPWDRDNSPLHF.

The V gene is TRBV6-2 or TRBV6-3, the J gene TRBJ2-2, with 9 bases lining up with TRBD1. Unmatched junction bases numbered 4, after V lost 5 bases and J lost 6 bases. Looked up from germline, CDR1 is MNHEY and CDR2 is SVGEGT. The CDR3 loop spans 14 amino acids. The CDR3 reads CASSRTGVAGELFF. In DNA form, the CDR3 reads TGTGCCAGCAGTAGGACAGGGGTGGCCGGGGAGCTGTTTTTT.

This clone was picked up one time. The V and J genes are TRBV7-9 and TRBJ1-1; D is unclear. Trimming took 4 bases from V and 10 from J, leaving 16 bases between them. Germline assignment: CDR1 SEHNR and CDR2 FQNEAQ (reference sequence). This CDR3 is 13 amino acids long. The CDR3: CASSWEGTKRAFF. The CDR3 region has the DNA TGTGCCAGCAGCTGGGAGGGCACAAAAAGAGCTTTCTTT. Based on the CDR3 plus reference TRBV7-9 and TRBJ1-1, the full variable domain is DTGVSQNPRHKITKRGQNVTFRCDPISEHNRLYWYRQTLGQGPEFLTYFQNEAQLEKSRLLSDRFSAERPKGSFSTLEIQRTEQGDSAMYLCASSWEGTKRAFFGQGTRLTVV.

The CDR3 DNA is TGTGCCAGCAGCCTGTCCCTGGGGCAAGGCGGGGAGCTGTTTTTT. It is translated as CASSLSLGQGGELFF. This chain uses TRBV9 with TRBJ2-2; weak D call: TRBD1 (5 bases). The V gene lost 4 bases and the J gene lost 7 bases, with 17 bases spanning the gap. CDR1 and CDR2 from the germline V gene are SGDLS and YYNGEE. The length of the CDR3 is 15 residues.

As DNA, the CDR3 is TGCAGCGTTGAAGATCGGACACCTGCTGCCACTGAAGCTTTCTTT. This codes for CSVEDRTPAATEAFF. The chain combines TRBV29-1 with TRBJ1-1; D possibly corresponds to TRBD1 (5 bases). Germline CDR1 SQVTM, CDR2 ANQGSEA. CDR3 length: 15 amino acids. V was clipped by 0 bases and J by 4 bases, with 15 bases between them.

This clone has only a few counts. This chain joins TRBV6-2 or TRBV6-3 and TRBJ2-5; D is unclear. V was clipped by 0 bases and J by 5 bases, with 7 bases between them. Germline-derived CDR1 and CDR2 are MNHEY and SVGEGT. The CDR3 loop spans 13 amino acids. CDR3 nucleotide sequence: TGTGCCAGCAGTTACTCCCAACTGGAGACCCAGTACTTC. Translating gives CASSYSQLETQYF.

This chain connects TRBV7-9 to TRBJ2-2; TRBD2 is a possible D gene (5 bases). With 1 base removed from V and 7 bases from J, the gap between germline ends came to 13 bases. The CDR3 loop spans 15 amino acids. The germline CDR1 and CDR2 sequences are SEHNR and FQNEAQ (reference sequence). CDR3 residues: CASSLDYGNGGELFF. CDR3 DNA: TGTGCCAGCAGCTTAGATTACGGGAACGGCGGGGAGCTGTTTTTT.

The J gene is TRBJ2-7, the V gene TRBV5-1; 7 positions agree with TRBD2. V lost 1 base and J lost 0; bases outside the gene matches: 10. CDR3 length: 17 residues. Per the germline V gene, CDR1 is SGHRS and CDR2 is YFSETQ. DNA for the CDR3: TGCGCCAGCAGCTTGTCTAGCGGCCCCACTCTCTCCTACGAGCAGTACTTC. Translating it yields CASSLSSGPTLSYEQYF.

This clone was counted a few times. The chain recombines TRBV7-2 with TRBJ2-7, with a possible D match to TRBD2 (6 bases). V was cut by 5 bases and J by 4 bases, with 15 bases left in between. The CDR3 has 14 amino acids. The germline CDR1 and CDR2 sequences are SGHTA and FQGNSA. The DNA of the CDR3 is TGTGCCAGCAGCCCCCGGGGCGGGGTATACGAGCAGTACTTC. As protein: CASSPRGGVYEQYF.

The genes are TRBV27 and TRBJ2-7; 7 bases align to TRBD1. V shed 5 bases and J 3 bases; nucleotides not matched to a gene: 4. Germline V gene data show CDR1 as MNHEY and CDR2 as SMNVEV (reference sequence). The CDR3 is 13 residues long. CDR3 DNA: TGTGCCAGCAGTAAACGGGACAGCTACGAGCAGTACGTC. This sequence encodes CASSKRDSYEQYV.

V gene TRBV19 combines with J gene TRBJ1-1, with D maybe TRBD1 (5 bases). V dropped 5 bases and J dropped 6 bases, with 19 bases sitting between them. CDR3 length equals 15 residues. Germline V CDR1 and CDR2: LNHDA, SQIVND (reference sequence). CDR3 DNA: TGTGCCAGTAGTTCCAGACAGCTGAGTGTTCCTGAAGCTTTCTTT. It encodes CASSSRQLSVPEAFF.

This clone appeared a few times. The chain links TRBV7-2 to TRBJ2-1; D may be TRBD2 (5 bases). The CDR3 length is 15 residues. From germline, CDR1 is SGHTA and CDR2 FQGNSA. V lost 2 bases to trimming and J lost 4 bases, with 12 bases between them. The CDR3 region is CASSLLAAAYNEQFF. CDR3 nucleotide sequence: TGTGCCAGCAGCTTACTAGCCGCGGCATACAATGAGCAGTTCTTC.

The rearrangement joins TRBV7-9 to TRBJ1-2, with TRBD1 identical over 8 bases. The CDR3 totals 15 residues. V dropped 4 bases and J dropped 8; count of bases not matched to a gene: 12. Germline assignment: CDR1 SEHNR and CDR2 FQNEAQ (reference sequence). The CDR3 nucleotides are TGTGCCAGCAGCTCGTTACAGGGGGACTCTGTCGGCTACACCTTC. This gives the protein CASSSLQGDSVGYTF. Drawing the rest from reference TRBV7-9 and TRBJ1-2, the complete variable domain is DTGVSQNPRHKITKRGQNVTFRCDPISEHNRLYWYRQTLGQGPEFLTYFQNEAQLEKSRLLSDRFSAERPKGSFSTLEIQRTEQGDSAMYLCASSSLQGDSVGYTFGSGTRLTVV.

The chain joins TRBV5-4 to TRBJ2-3; 8 bases map to TRBD2. With V trimmed by 4 bases and J by 5 bases, 6 bases remained unmatched. CDR1 and CDR2 (germline): SGHNT, YYREEE (reference sequence). There are 14 residues in the CDR3. The CDR3 is CASSPGGGRDTQYF. Here the CDR3 DNA reads TGTGCCAGCAGCCCGGGGGGGGGACGAGATACGCAGTATTTT.

The CDR3 DNA reads as TGTGCCAGCAGCTTAATCGCCGGGAGCGAGCAGTACGTC. As protein: CASSLIAGSEQYV. The J gene is TRBJ2-7, the V gene TRBV7-3; maybe TRBD2 (6 bases). The length of the CDR3 is 13 residues. Trimming left V 1 base short and J 6 bases short, with 10 bases between. Germline CDR1 reads SGHTA; CDR2 reads FQGTGA.

The CDR3 bases are TGTGCCAGCAGTTCCGGGACAGGGCATAATTCACCCCTCCACTTT. It encodes CASSSGTGHNSPLHF. J is TRBJ1-6 and V is TRBV7-9, with 9 positions matching TRBD1. V lost 6 bases, J lost 5 bases, and 5 bases stayed unmatched. Per germline, CDR1 SEHNR and CDR2 FQNEAQ (reference sequence). The CDR3 runs 15 residues.

The CDR3 DNA follows: TGTGCCAGCAGCTTAGGCGCAGGGGGTTTCGAGACCCAGTACTTC. Translation gives CASSLGAGGFETQYF. The chain uses TRBV11-2 and TRBJ2-5, with 7 nucleotides matching TRBD1. J was trimmed by 5 bases and V by 1 base; bases with no gene match: 7. The germline gives CDR1 SGHAT, CDR2 FQNNGV. CDR3 size: 15 residues.